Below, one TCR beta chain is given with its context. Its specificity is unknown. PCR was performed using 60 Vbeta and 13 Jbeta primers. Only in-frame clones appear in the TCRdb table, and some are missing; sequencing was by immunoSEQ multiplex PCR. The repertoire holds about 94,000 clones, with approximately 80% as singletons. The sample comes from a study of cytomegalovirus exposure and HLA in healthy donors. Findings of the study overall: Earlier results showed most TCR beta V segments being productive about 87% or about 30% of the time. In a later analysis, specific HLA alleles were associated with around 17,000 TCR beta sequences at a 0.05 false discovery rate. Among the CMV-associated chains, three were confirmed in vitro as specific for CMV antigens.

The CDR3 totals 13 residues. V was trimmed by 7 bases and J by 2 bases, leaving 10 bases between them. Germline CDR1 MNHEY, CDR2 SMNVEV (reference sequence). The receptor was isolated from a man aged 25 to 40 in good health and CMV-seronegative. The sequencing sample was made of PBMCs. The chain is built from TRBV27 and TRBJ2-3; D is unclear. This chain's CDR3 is CASTPSDTDTQYF. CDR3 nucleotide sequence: TGTGCCAGCACCCCGAGTGACACAGATACGCAGTATTTT.